The 9 T cell receptor beta chains in this list originate from one sample, sequenced in a study of blood T cell repertoires in COVID-19 (TCRdb year 2020). Library creation used the immunoSEQ multiplex PCR assay. The table comes from immuneACCESS by way of TCRdb, which keeps in-frame sequences with V and J called. Part of the clones is missing from these tables; in studies checked, under half for an unresolved V gene and the rest for unknown reasons. This sample comprises fewer than 110,000 clones, approximately 86% of them detected only once. The ten biggest clones cover approximately 3.5% of the sample. The source material was peripheral blood. These receptors all come from a human donor in a cohort sampled during active COVID-19.

The chain carries TRBV7-6 and TRBJ1-5; TRBD1 aligns across 8 bases. This CDR3 comprises 19 residues. Germline-derived CDR1 and CDR2 are SGHVS and FNYEAQ. J was trimmed by 0 bases and V by 5 bases; bases with no gene match: 15. CDR3 DNA: TGTGCCAGCAGCCCTGTGGGGGTGACAGGGGCATATAGCAATCAGCCCCAGCATTTT. Translated: CASSPVGVTGAYSNQPQHF.

The CDR3 loop reads CASSLSNPSKETQYF. In DNA, the CDR3 is TGTGCCAGCAGTTTATCGAACCCTAGTAAGGAGACCCAGTACTTC. The chain has TRBV27 and TRBJ2-5; D is undetermined. The CDR3 is 15 amino acids. Deletions cut 0 bases from V and 5 bases from J, with 13 bases between. Germline CDR1 MNHEY, CDR2 SMNVEV (reference sequence).

This chain connects TRBV6-5 to TRBJ1-3, with D perhaps matching TRBD1 (5 bases). In germline, CDR1 is MNHEY, CDR2 SVGAGI. This CDR3 comprises 15 residues. Deletions cut 5 bases from V and 0 bases from J, with 11 bases between. This CDR3 reads CASSPGRSSGNTIYF. The DNA of the CDR3 is TGTGCCAGCAGTCCAGGGCGCTCCTCTGGAAACACCATATATTTT.

The chain employs TRBV5-4 and TRBJ1-3, with 7 bases aligning to TRBD1. The V segment lost 4 bases and the J segment 1 base; nucleotides outside the gene matches: 5. The CDR3 contains 15 residues. In germline, CDR1 is SGHNT, CDR2 YYREEE (reference sequence). DNA of the CDR3: TGTGCCAGCAGCCGAACGGGACAGTCTGGAAACACCATATATTTT. Its protein is CASSRTGQSGNTIYF.

The genes are TRBV7-3 and TRBJ2-2; TRBD2 might be the D (5 bases). Germline V CDR1 and CDR2: SGHTA, FQGTGA. The length of the CDR3 is 15 residues. Trimming left V 5 bases short and J 7 bases short, with 17 bases between. In DNA, the CDR3 is TGTGCCAGCAGCCCCGGCCGCAGCGGTCGCGGGGAGCTGTTTTTT. This sequence encodes CASSPGRSGRGELFF.

The count of this clone is one. This chain uses TRBV29-1 with TRBJ1-2, with 10 bases lining up with TRBD1. The germline V gene has CDR1 SQVTM and CDR2 ANQGSEA. V was pared by 3 bases and J by 0 bases, with 7 bases of the junction left unmatched. CDR3 length equals 16 residues. The CDR3 bases are TGCAGCGTTGACCTGGGACAGGGGTTTGCTAACTATGGCTACACCTTC. It translates to CSVDLGQGFANYGYTF.

The chain couples TRBV11-3 to TRBJ2-3, with 9 bases that match TRBD2. CDR3 length: 16 residues. The germline V gene has CDR1 SGHNT and CDR2 YENEEA. The V and J ends lost 3 bases and 4 bases, in that order; junction bases with no gene match: 8. The CDR3 DNA sequence: TGTGCCAGCAGCTTGACTAGCGGTGGCCCACCAGATACGCAGTATTTT. This gives the protein CASSLTSGGPPDTQYF. The complete variable domain, with remaining parts taken from reference TRBV11-3 and TRBJ2-3, reads EAGVVQSPRYKIIEKKQPVAFWCNPISGHNTLYWYLQNLGQGPELLIRYENEEAVDDSQLPKDRFSAERLKGVDSTLKIQPAELGDSAVYLCASSLTSGGPPDTQYFGPGTRLTVL.

The chain carries TRBV11-2 and TRBJ2-7, with D perhaps TRBD2 (7 bases). This CDR3 region has 15 residues. Germline CDR1 reads SGHAT; CDR2 reads FQNNGV. V was cut by 1 base and J by 5 bases, with 15 bases left in between. The CDR3 loop is CASSLARGAGHEQYF. The DNA of the CDR3 is TGTGCCAGCAGCTTAGCTCGGGGGGCAGGCCACGAGCAGTACTTC.

The V call is TRBV7-6, the J call TRBJ1-4, with TRBD1 matching 7 bases. This CDR3 spans 14 amino acids. Trimming removed 5 bases from V and 4 bases from J; junction bases left unmatched: 4. Germline CDR1 reads SGHVS; CDR2 reads FNYEAQ. The CDR3 is CASSRQGVNEKLFF. As DNA, the CDR3 is TGTGCCAGCAGCCGACAGGGAGTTAATGAAAAACTGTTTTTT.